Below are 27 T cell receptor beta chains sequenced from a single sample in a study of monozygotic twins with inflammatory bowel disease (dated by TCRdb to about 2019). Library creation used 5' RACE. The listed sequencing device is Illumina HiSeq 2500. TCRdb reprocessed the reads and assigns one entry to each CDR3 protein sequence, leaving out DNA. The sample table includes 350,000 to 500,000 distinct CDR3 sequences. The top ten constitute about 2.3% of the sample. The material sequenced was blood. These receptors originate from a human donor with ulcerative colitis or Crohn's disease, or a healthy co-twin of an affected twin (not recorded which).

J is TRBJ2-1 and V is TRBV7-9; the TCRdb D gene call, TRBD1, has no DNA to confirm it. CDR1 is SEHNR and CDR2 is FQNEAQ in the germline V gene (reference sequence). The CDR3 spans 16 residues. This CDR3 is CASIFTSRDSSGEQFF.

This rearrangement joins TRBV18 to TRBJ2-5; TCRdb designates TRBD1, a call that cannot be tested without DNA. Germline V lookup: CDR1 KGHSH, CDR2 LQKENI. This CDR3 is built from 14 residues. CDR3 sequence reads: CASSLVPNQETQYF.

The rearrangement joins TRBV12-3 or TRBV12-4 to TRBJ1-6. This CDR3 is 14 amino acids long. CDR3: CASSFGYSNSPLHF.

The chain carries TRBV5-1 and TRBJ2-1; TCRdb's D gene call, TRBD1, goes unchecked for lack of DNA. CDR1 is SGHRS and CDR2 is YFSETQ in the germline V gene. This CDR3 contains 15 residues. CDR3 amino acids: CASSAVPSRGYEQFF.

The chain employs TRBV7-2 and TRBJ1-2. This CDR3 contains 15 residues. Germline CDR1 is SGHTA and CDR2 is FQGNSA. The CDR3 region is CASSLLSGIRDGYTF.

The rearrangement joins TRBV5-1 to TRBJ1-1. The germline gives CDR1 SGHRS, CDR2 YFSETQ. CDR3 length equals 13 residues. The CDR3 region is CASSFLGGPEAFF.

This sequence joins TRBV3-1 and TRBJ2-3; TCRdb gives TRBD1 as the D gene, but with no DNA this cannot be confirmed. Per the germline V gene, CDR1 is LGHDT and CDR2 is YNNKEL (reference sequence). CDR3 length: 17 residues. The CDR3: CASSQDGTGYSTDTQYF.

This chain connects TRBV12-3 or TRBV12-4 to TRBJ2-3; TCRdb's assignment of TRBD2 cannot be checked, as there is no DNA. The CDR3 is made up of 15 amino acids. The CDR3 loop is CASSFFGGSTDTQYF.

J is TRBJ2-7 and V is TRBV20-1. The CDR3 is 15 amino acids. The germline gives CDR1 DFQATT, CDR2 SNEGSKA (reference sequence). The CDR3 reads CSARELGRGSYEQYF.

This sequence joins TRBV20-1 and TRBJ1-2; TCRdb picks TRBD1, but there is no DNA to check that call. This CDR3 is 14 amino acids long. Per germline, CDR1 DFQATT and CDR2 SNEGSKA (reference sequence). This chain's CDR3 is CSARARQGAESYTF.

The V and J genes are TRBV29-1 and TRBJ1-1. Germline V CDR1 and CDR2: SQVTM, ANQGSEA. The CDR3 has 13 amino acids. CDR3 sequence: CSAAGWENTEAFF.

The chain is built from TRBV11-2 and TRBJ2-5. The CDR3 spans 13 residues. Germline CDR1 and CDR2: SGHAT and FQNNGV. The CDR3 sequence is CASSPDYQETQYF.

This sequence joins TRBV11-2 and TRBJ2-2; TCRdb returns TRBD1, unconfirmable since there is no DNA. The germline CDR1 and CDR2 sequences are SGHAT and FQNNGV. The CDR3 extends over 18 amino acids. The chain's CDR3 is CASSLTPPGWGSGGELFF.

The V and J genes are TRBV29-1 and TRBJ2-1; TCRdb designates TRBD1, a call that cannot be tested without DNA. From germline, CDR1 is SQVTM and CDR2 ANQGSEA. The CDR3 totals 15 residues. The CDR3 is CSVEGDRAAYNEQFF.

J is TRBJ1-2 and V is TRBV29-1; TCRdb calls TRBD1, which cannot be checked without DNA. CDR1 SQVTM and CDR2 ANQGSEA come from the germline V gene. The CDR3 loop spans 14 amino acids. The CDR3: CSVEGQGSPYGYTF.

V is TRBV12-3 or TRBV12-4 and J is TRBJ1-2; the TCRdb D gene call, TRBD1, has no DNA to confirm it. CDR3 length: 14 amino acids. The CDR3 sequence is CASSLGQGSHGYTF.

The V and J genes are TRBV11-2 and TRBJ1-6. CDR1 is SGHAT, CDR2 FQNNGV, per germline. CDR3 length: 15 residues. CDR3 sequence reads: CASSLNWEYNSPLHF.

This chain's CDR3 is CATSVVAPIFEQFF. The rearrangement uses TRBV27 and TRBJ2-1; the D call from TCRdb, TRBD1, cannot be confirmed without DNA. Germline V lookup: CDR1 MNHEY, CDR2 SMNVEV (reference sequence). The CDR3 is 14 residues long.

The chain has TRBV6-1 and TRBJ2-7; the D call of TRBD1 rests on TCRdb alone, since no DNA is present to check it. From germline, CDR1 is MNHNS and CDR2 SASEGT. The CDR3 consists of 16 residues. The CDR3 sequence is CASRRGIFEVEYEQYF.

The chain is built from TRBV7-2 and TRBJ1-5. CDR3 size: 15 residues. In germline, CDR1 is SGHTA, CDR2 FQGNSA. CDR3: CASSLVSDSNQPQHF.

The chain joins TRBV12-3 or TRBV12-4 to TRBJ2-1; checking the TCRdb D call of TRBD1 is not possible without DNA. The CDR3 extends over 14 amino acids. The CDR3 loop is CASRGDRGIGEQFF.

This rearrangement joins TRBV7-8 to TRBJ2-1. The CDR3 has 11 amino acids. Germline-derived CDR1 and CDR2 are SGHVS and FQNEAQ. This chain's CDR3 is CASSGMGEQFF.

CDR3 residues: CASSLSYLNEQFF. The chain has TRBV7-2 and TRBJ2-1. This CDR3 comprises 13 residues. Germline loops: CDR1 SGHTA, CDR2 FQGNSA.

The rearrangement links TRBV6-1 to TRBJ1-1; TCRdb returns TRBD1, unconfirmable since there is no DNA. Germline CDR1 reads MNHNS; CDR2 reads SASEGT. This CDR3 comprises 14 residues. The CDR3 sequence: CASSGWDRGLEALF.

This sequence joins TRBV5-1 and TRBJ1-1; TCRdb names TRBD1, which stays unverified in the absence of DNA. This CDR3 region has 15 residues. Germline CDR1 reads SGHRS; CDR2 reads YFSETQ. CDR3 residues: CASSPDRGAISEAFF.

This chain's CDR3 is CASSISLNTEAFF. The V and J genes are TRBV27 and TRBJ1-1. CDR3 length: 13 residues. CDR1 is MNHEY, CDR2 SMNVEV, per germline (reference sequence).

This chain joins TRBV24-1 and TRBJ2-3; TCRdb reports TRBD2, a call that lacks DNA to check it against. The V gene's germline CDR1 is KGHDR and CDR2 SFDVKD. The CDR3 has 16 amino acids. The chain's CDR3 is CATSEGTSGSTDTQYF.